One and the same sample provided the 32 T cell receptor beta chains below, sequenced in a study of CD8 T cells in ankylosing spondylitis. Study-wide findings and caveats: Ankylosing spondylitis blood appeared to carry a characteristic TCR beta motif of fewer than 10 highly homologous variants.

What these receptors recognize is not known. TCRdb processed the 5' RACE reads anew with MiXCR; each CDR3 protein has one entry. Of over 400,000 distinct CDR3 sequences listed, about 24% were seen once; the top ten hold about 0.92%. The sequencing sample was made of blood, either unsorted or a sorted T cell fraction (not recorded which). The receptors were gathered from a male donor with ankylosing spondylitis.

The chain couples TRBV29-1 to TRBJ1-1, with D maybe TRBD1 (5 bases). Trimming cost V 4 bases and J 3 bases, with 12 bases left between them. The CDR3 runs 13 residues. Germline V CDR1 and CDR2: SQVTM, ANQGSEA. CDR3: CSVVSRGDTEAFF. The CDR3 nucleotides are TGCAGCGTTGTGTCCCGGGGGGACACTGAAGCTTTCTTT.

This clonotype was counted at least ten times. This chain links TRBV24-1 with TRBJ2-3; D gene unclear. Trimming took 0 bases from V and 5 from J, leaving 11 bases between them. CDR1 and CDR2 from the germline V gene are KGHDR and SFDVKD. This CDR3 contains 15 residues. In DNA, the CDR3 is TGTGCCACCAGTGATTTGCACGTTGCAGTAGATACGCAGTATTTT. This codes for CATSDLHVAVDTQYF.

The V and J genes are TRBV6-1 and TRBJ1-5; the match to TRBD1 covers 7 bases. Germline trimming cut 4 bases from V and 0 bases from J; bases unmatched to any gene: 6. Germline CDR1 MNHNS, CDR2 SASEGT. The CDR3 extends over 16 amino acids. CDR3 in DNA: TGTGCCAGCAGTGTGACAGGGCCCTATAGCAATCAGCCCCAGCATTTT. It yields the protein CASSVTGPYSNQPQHF.

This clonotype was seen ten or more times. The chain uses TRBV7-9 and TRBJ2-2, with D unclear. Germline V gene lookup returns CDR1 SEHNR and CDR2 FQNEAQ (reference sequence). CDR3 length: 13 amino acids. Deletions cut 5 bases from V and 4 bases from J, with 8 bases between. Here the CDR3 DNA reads TGTGCCAGCAGCCCCCTTCGCACCGGGGAGCTGTTTTTT. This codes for CASSPLRTGELFF.

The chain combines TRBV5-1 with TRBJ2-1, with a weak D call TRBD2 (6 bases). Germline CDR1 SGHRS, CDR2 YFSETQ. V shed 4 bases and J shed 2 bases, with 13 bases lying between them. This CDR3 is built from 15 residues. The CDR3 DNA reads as TGCGCCAGCAGCGGTAGAGGACTACCCTACAATGAGCAGTTCTTC. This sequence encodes CASSGRGLPYNEQFF.

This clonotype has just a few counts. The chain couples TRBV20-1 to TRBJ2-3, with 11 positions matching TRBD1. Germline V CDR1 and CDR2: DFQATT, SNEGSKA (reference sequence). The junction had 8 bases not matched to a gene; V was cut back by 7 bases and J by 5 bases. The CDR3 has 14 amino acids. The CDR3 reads CSVLDRGLGDTQYF. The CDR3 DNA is TGCAGTGTCCTGGACAGGGGGCTGGGAGATACGCAGTATTTT.

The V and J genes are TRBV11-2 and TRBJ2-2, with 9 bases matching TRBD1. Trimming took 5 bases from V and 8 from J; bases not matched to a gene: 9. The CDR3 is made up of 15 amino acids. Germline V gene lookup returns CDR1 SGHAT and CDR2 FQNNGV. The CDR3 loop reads CASSRTGAGAGELFF. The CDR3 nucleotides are TGTGCCAGCAGCCGGACAGGGGCCGGCGCGGGGGAGCTGTTTTTT.

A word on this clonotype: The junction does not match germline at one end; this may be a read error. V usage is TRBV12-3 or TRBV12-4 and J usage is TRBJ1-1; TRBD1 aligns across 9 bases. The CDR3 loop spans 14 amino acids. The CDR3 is CASTLGTGNTEALF. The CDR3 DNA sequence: TGTGCCAGCACCCTGGGGACAGGGAACACTGAAGCTCTCTTT.

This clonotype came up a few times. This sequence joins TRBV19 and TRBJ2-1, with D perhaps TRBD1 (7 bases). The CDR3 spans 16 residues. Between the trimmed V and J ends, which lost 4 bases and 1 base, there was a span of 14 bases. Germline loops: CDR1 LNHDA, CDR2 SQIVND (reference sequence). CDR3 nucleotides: TGTGCCAGTAGTAGGCACAGGGGAGGATCCTACAATGAGCAGTTCTTC. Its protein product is CASSRHRGGSYNEQFF.

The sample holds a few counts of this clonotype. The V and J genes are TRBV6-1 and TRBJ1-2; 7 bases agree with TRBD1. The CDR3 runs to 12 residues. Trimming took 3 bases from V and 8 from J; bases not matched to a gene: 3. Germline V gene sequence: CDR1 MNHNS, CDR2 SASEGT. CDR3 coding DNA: TGTGCCAGCAGTGAGGGACAGTACGGCTACACCTTC. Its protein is CASSEGQYGYTF.

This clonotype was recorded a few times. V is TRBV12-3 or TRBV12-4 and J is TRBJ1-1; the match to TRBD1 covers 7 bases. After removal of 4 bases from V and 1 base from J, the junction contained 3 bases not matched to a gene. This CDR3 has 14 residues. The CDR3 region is CASSWRTGNTEAFF. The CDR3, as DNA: TGTGCCAGCAGTTGGCGGACAGGGAACACTGAAGCTTTCTTT.

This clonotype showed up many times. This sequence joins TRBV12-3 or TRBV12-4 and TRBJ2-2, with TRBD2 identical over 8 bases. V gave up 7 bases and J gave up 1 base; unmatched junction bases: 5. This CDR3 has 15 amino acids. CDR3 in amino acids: CASIPGTRNTGELFF. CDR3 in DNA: TGTGCCAGCATCCCCGGGACTAGGAACACCGGGGAGCTGTTTTTT.

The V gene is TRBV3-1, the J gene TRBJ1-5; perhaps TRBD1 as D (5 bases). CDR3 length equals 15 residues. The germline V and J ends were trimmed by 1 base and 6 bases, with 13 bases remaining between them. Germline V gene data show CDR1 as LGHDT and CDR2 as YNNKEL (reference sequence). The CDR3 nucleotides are TGTGCCAGCAGCCAAGGTGTAGGGGCGGTTCAGCCCCAGCATTTT. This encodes CASSQGVGAVQPQHF. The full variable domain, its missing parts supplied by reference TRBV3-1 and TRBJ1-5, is DTAVSQTPKYLVTQMGNDKSIKCEQNLGHDTMYWYKQDSKKFLKIMFSYNNKELIINETVPNRFSPKSPDKAHLNLHINSLELGDSAVYFCASSQGVGAVQPQHFGDGTRLSIL.

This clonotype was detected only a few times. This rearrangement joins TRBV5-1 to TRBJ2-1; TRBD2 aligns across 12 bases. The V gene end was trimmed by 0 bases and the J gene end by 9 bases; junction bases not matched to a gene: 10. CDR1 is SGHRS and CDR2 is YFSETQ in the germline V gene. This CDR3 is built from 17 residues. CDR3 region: CASSLAAGLAGGPEQFF. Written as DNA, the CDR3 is TGCGCCAGCAGCTTGGCCGCAGGGCTAGCGGGAGGGCCTGAGCAGTTCTTC.

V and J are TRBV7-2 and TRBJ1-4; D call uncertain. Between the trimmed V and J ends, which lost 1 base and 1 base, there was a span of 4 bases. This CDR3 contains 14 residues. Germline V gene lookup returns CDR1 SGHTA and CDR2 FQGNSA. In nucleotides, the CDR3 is TGTGCCAGCAGCTTAGTAAGAACTAATGAAAAACTGTTTTTT. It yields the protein CASSLVRTNEKLFF.

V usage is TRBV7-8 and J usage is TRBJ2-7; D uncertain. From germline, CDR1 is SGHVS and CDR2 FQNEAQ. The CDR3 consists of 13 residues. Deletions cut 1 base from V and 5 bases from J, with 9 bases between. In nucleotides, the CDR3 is TGTGCCAGCAGCTTAGGACTCGAGGACGAGCAGTACGTC. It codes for CASSLGLEDEQYV.

CDR3: CASLRGYCTDTQYF. The CDR3 DNA follows: TGTGCCAGCCTCCGAGGGTATTGCACAGATACGCAGTATTTT. This chain joins TRBV18 and TRBJ2-3; TRBD2 is a possible D gene (5 bases). The germline V gene has CDR1 KGHSH and CDR2 LQKENI. The V and J ends lost 8 bases and 1 base respectively, with 13 bases between them. CDR3 length: 14 residues. Using reference TRBV18 and TRBJ2-3 for the parts outside the CDR3, the full variable domain is NAGVMQNPRHLVRRRGQEARLRCSPMKGHSHVYWYRQLPEEGLKFMVYLQKENIIDESGMPKERFSAEFPKEGPSILRIQQVVRGDSAAYFCASLRGYCTDTQYFGPGTRLTVL.

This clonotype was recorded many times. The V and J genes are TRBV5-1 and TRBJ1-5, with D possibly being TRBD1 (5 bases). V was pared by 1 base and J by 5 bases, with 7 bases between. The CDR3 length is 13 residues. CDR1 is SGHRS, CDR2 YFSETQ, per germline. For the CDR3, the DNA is TGCGCCAGCAGCTTGACGGGGGATCAGCCCCAGCATTTT. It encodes CASSLTGDQPQHF.

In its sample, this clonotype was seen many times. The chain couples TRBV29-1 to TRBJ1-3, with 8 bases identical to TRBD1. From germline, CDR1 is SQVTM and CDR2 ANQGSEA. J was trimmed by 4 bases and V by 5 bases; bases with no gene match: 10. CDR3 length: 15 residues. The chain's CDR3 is CSVRTGSNFGNTIYF. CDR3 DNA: TGCAGCGTTAGGACAGGGAGTAACTTCGGAAACACCATATATTTT.

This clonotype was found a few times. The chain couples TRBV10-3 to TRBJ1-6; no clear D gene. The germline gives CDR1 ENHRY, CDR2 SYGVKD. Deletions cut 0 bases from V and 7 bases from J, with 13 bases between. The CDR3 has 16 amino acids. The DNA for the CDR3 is TGTGCCATCAGTGAGTCAATGAGTCCTCGGAATTCACCCCTCCACTTT. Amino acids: CAISESMSPRNSPLHF.

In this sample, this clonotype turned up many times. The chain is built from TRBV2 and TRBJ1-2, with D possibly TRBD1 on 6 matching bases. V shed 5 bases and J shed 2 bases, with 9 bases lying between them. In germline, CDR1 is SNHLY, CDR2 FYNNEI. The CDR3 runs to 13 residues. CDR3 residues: CASSRDTNYGYTF. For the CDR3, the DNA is TGTGCCAGCAGTAGGGACACCAACTATGGCTACACCTTC.

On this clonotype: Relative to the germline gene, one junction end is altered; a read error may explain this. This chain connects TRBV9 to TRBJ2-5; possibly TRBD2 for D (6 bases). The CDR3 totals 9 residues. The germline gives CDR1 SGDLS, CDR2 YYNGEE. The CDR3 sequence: CASSASEDF. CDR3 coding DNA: TGTGCCAGCAGCGCTAGCGAGGACTTC.

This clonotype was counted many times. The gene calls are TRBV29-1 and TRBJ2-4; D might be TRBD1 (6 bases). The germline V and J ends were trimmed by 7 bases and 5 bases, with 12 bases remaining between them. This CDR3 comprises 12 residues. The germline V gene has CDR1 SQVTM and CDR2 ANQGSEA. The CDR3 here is CSAGQTENIQYF. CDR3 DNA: TGCAGCGCCGGACAGACTGAAAACATTCAGTACTTC.

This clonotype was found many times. The CDR3 DNA reads as TGTGCCAGCAGCTTAGGCGACTGGTACGAGCAGTACGTC. It yields the protein CASSLGDWYEQYV. This chain connects TRBV7-8 to TRBJ2-7; D is unresolved. The CDR3 is 13 residues long. Germline values: CDR1 SGHVS, CDR2 FQNEAQ. V was clipped by 1 base and J by 4 bases, with 8 bases between them.

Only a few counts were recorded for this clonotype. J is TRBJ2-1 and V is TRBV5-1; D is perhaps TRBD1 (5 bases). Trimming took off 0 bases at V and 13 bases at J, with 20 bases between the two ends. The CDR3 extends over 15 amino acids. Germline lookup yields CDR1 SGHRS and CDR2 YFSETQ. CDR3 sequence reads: CASSLEGNQLKVQFF. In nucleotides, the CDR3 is TGCGCCAGCAGCTTGGAGGGGAATCAGTTAAAGGTTCAGTTCTTC. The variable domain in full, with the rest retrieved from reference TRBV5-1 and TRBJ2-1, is KAGVTQTPRYLIKTRGQQVTLSCSPISGHRSVSWYQQTPGQGLQFLFEYFSETQRNKGNFPGRFSGRQFSNSRSEMNVSTLELGDSALYLCASSLEGNQLKVQFFGPGTRLTVL.

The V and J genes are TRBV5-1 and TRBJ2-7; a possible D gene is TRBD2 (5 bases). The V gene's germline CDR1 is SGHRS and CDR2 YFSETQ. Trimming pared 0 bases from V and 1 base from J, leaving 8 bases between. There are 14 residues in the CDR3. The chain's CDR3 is CASSLDPGSYEQYV. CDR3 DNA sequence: TGCGCCAGCAGCTTGGACCCGGGGTCCTACGAGCAGTACGTC.

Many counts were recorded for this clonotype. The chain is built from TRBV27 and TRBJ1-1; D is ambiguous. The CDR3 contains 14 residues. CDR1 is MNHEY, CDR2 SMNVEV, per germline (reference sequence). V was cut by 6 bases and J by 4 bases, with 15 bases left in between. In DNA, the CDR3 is TGTGCCAGCAGGAAGCGATCGGGGAGCACTGAAGCTTTCTTT. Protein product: CASRKRSGSTEAFF.

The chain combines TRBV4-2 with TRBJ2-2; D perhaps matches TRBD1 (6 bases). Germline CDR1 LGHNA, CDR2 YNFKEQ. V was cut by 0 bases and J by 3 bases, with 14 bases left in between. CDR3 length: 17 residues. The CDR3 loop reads CASSQDRGTTYTGELFF. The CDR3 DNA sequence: TGTGCCAGCAGCCAAGATAGGGGGACAACCTACACCGGGGAGCTGTTTTTT.

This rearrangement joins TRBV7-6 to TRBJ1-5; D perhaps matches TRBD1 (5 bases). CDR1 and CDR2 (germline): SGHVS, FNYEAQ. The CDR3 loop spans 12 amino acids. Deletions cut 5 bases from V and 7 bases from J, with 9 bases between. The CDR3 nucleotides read TGTGCCAGCAGCGTCACAGGCCAGCCCCAGCATTTT. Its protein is CASSVTGQPQHF.

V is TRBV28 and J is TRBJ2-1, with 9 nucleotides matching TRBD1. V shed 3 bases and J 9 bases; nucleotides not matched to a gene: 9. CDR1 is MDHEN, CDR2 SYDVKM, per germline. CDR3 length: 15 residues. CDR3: CASSFRQGEGGEQFF. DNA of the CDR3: TGTGCCAGCAGTTTCCGACAGGGGGAAGGTGGTGAGCAGTTCTTC.

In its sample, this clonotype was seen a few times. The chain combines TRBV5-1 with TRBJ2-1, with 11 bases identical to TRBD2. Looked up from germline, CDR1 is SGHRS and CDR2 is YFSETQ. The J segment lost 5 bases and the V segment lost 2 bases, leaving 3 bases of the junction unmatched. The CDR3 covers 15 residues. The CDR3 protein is CASSFSGRADNEQFF. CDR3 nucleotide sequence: TGCGCCAGCAGCTTTAGCGGGAGGGCGGACAATGAGCAGTTCTTC.

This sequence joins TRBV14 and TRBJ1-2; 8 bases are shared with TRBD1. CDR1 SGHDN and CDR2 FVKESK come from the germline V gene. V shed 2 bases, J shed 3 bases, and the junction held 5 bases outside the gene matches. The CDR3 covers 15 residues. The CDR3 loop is CASSQMTGEYYGYTF. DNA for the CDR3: TGTGCCAGCAGCCAAATGACAGGGGAATACTATGGCTACACCTTC.